This T cell receptor beta chain is from a study of T-cell reconstitution after alpha-beta-depleted transplantation in children listed by TCRdb under 2016. About the study as a whole: The study quantitatively tracked T-cell immune reconstitution after TCRalphabeta/CD19-depleted allogeneic hematopoietic cell transplantation in children using TCR repertoire profiling.

The CDR3, cysteine through phenylalanine, is 13 amino acids long. Only the CDR3 DNA stays, 39 bases, in frame from base 1. CDR1 and CDR2 are read off the germline V gene (reference sequence) as DFQATT and SNEGSKA. The junction carries 12 bases between V and J, which are trimmed by 3 bases and 4 bases respectively. Library preparation was by PCR. Instrument used: Illumina HiSeq 2500. Molecular barcoding was employed in the preparation of TCR libraries, with unique molecular identifiers being used to normalize TCRbeta repertoire quantification. TCRdb trimmed public reads at Q25 via fastp, called clones via MiXCR and kept in-frame beta chains. Each entry merges the rows of one CDR3 protein and shows their most common DNA and genes. The sample table holds 750,000 to 950,000 distinct CDR3 sequences, of which about 16% were seen once. Around 5% of the sample belongs to the ten largest clones. The sample's treatment or condition label, in plain terms: allogeneic hematopoietic cell transplantation with graft depleted of TCRalphabeta T cells and CD19 B cells. Transplant recipients were children who received TCRalphabeta/CD19-depleted allogeneic hematopoietic cell grafts.

Study-wide conclusions, independent of this receptor: About two months after transplant, the apparently early recovery of alphabetaT-cell counts reportedly depended on just several hundred clones that had expanded rapidly and came from non-depleted graft cells. Hyperexpanded clone frequencies declined over subsequent months; after one year, T-cell counts and TCRbeta diversity were mostly attributed to newly produced T cells. In some patients, the high TCRbeta diversity seen at day 60 was put down to recipient T cells and intrathymic progenitors that had survived conditioning.

Details on this clonotype: The antigen this receptor binds is unknown. Base qualities were left out, and no much larger clone turns up one base away.

The receptor's source is a male patient between 10 and 17 years old who had a stem cell transplant for acute lymphoblastic leukemia, so the T cells may come from the graft donor. The rearranged chain carries TRBV20-1 and TRBJ1-2, with no reliable assignment of the D segment. The sequences come from PBMCs, mostly from graft donor cells, collected 360 days after TCRalphabeta/CD19-depleted stem cell transplant. Here is the DNA: TGCAGTGCTAGGGCCTCGGCGGCCTATGGCTACACCTTC. Its translation is CSARASAAYGYTF.